These 19 T cell receptor beta chains share one sample of origin, sequenced in a study of blood T cell repertoires in COVID-19. Produced via immunoSEQ multiplex PCR; TCRdb's table is partial and in-frame only. Counted here are around 200,000 clones, roughly 80% occurring once; the ten biggest clones make up roughly 12%. Input material: peripheral blood. These receptor sequences come from a woman in her forties or fifties with acute or convalescent COVID-19.

The CDR3 reads CASSLYGGEYEQYF. The CDR3 DNA reads as TGTGCCAGCAGCCTCTACGGCGGAGAGTACGAGCAGTACTTC. The genes are TRBV5-5 and TRBJ2-7; no firm D call. Germline V gene lookup returns CDR1 SGHKS and CDR2 YYEKEE (reference sequence). The V end lost 4 bases, the J end lost 4 bases, and 15 bases lay between the germline ends. This CDR3 has 14 amino acids.

The V gene is TRBV19, the J gene TRBJ2-4; perhaps TRBD2 as D (5 bases). Trimming left V 4 bases short and J 2 bases short, with 18 bases between. This CDR3 has 17 residues. Per germline, CDR1 LNHDA and CDR2 SQIVND (reference sequence). CDR3 region: CASSKEATGGTKNIQYF. Written as DNA, the CDR3 is TGTGCCAGTAGTAAGGAGGCGACGGGTGGGACCAAAAACATTCAGTACTTC.

This clone showed up just a few times. The rearrangement uses TRBV5-1 and TRBJ2-7, with 9 bases identical to TRBD1. The ends lost 3 bases at V and 5 bases at J; junction bases unmatched: 6. CDR3 size: 14 residues. In germline, CDR1 is SGHRS, CDR2 YFSETQ. CDR3 sequence: CASSWSRTGDEQYF. For the CDR3, the DNA is TGCGCCAGCAGCTGGTCCCGGACAGGGGACGAGCAGTACTTC.

The chain joins TRBV9 to TRBJ1-1; D is uncertain. Per germline, CDR1 SGDLS and CDR2 YYNGEE. V gave up 3 bases and J gave up 14 bases, with 20 bases separating them. The length of the CDR3 is 13 residues. CDR3: CASSDSELGSVFF. DNA of the CDR3: TGTGCCAGCAGCGACAGTGAGTTGGGGAGTGTGTTCTTT.

The CDR3 loop reads CASSSGISSSPLHF. The DNA of the CDR3 is TGTGCCAGCAGTTCCGGGATATCCAGTTCACCCCTCCACTTT. The chain carries TRBV2 and TRBJ1-6, with D uncertain. Germline CDR1 is SNHLY and CDR2 is FYNNEI. Trimming removed 5 bases at V and 9 bases at J, with 14 bases between. The CDR3 spans 14 residues.

The gene calls are TRBV11-2 and TRBJ2-7; 10 bases map to TRBD1. V trimming: 4 bases; J trimming: 2 bases; junction bases outside the gene matches: 11. CDR1 SGHAT and CDR2 FQNNGV come from the germline V gene. CDR3 length: 17 residues. In nucleotides, the CDR3 is TGTGCCAGCAGCTCCCAAACCGGGACAGGGGTCCCCTACGAGCAGTACTTC. Protein: CASSSQTGTGVPYEQYF.

This chain connects TRBV30 to TRBJ2-7; no definite D call. CDR1 GTSNPN and CDR2 SVGIG come from the germline V gene (reference sequence). Trimming pared 7 bases from V and 0 bases from J, leaving 13 bases between. The CDR3 is 13 amino acids. The CDR3 is CASTSQPSYEQYF. CDR3 nucleotide sequence: TGTGCCTCCACCAGTCAACCCTCCTACGAGCAGTACTTC.

This sequence joins TRBV29-1 and TRBJ2-1; 8 bases line up with TRBD2. V gave up 1 base and J gave up 3 bases; unmatched junction bases: 2. Germline lookup yields CDR1 SQVTM and CDR2 ANQGSEA. CDR3 length equals 14 residues. The CDR3 DNA reads TGCAGCGTTGAAGGGCGGGAGGTCTACAATGAGCAGTTCTTC. Residues: CSVEGREVYNEQFF.

This chain uses TRBV14 with TRBJ1-4, with D possibly matching TRBD1 (5 bases). The CDR3 loop spans 15 amino acids. The V and J ends lost 1 base and 7 bases respectively, with 13 bases between them. In germline, CDR1 is SGHDN, CDR2 FVKESK. The CDR3 DNA sequence: TGTGCCAGCAGCCAAGCGCAGGGCGGGAGTGAAAAACTGTTTTTT. Translation gives CASSQAQGGSEKLFF. Supplemented by reference TRBV14 and TRBJ1-4, the full variable domain reads EAGVTQFPSHSVIEKGQTVTLRCDPISGHDNLYWYRRVMGKEIKFLLHFVKESKQDESGMPNNRFLAERTGGTYSTLKVQPAELEDSGVYFCASSQAQGGSEKLFFGSGTQLSVL.

The V call is TRBV28, the J call TRBJ2-7, with D tentatively TRBD1 (8 bases). The ends were cut back, 5 bases at V and 4 bases at J, with 21 bases in the middle. Germline CDR1 is MDHEN and CDR2 is SYDVKM. The CDR3 has 16 residues. Here the CDR3 DNA reads TGTGCCAGCAGTCAGGGGGCGGGAGCGCTCCCTTACGAGCAGTACTTC. Residues: CASSQGAGALPYEQYF.

The V gene is TRBV24-1, the J gene TRBJ1-5; 8 bases agree with TRBD1. Germline CDR1 KGHDR, CDR2 SFDVKD. The CDR3 contains 23 residues. Trimming removed 4 bases from V and 0 bases from J; junction bases left unmatched: 25. CDR3 DNA: TGTGCCACCAGTGAGGTTCGGACAGGGAACCTCTTCTATCAGGTTTATAGCAATCAGCCCCAGCATTTT. It is translated as CATSEVRTGNLFYQVYSNQPQHF.

This clone was seen at least ten times. The chain links TRBV30 to TRBJ1-1; D is uncertain. The germline V and J ends were trimmed by 2 bases and 5 bases, with 6 bases remaining between them. Per the germline V gene, CDR1 is GTSNPN and CDR2 is SVGIG (reference sequence). This CDR3 contains 11 residues. CDR3 DNA: TGTGCCTGGAGTCCCTTAACTGAAGCTTTCTTT. Residues: CAWSPLTEAFF.

The DNA of the CDR3 is TGTGCCAGCAGCCAAGGGGCCGGGCAGACCCAGGGATCACCCCTCCACTTT. Protein product: CASSQGAGQTQGSPLHF. This rearrangement joins TRBV3-1 (or the pseudogene TRBV3-2) to TRBJ1-6; D might be TRBD1 (5 bases). From germline, CDR1 is LGHDT and CDR2 YNNKEL (reference sequence). The CDR3 is 17 amino acids. Between the trimmed V and J ends, which lost 1 base and 10 bases, there was a span of 20 bases.

This chain joins TRBV10-2 and TRBJ2-1; D may be TRBD1 (5 bases). This CDR3 region has 13 residues. CDR1 is WSHSY, CDR2 SAAADI, per germline. The germline V and J ends were trimmed by 4 bases and 3 bases, with 7 bases remaining between them. Written as DNA, the CDR3 is TGCGCCAGCAGTGGGCAGGGCTACAATGAGCAGTTCTTC. Translating it yields CASSGQGYNEQFF.

The chain recombines TRBV5-5 with TRBJ1-1; D gene ambiguous. The CDR3 is 12 residues long. V was trimmed by 3 bases and J by 1 base, leaving 4 bases between them. Germline assignment: CDR1 SGHKS and CDR2 YYEKEE (reference sequence). This chain's CDR3 is CASSSGNTEAFF. CDR3 in DNA: TGTGCCAGCAGCTCGGGGAACACTGAAGCTTTCTTT.

The J gene is TRBJ2-1, the V gene TRBV3-1 (or the pseudogene TRBV3-2), with D perhaps TRBD2 (5 bases). CDR1 and CDR2 (germline): LGHDT, YNNKEL (reference sequence). The CDR3 extends over 15 amino acids. The V end lost 8 bases, the J end lost 4 bases, and 18 bases lay between the germline ends. CDR3: CASGREGSGYNEQFF. The CDR3 DNA follows: TGTGCCAGCGGTCGCGAGGGCTCGGGGTACAATGAGCAGTTCTTC.

The chain couples TRBV5-1 to TRBJ1-6; D is unresolved. The ends were cut back, 1 base at V and 9 bases at J, with 11 bases in the middle. Germline assignment: CDR1 SGHRS and CDR2 YFSETQ. The CDR3 spans 14 residues. This CDR3 reads CASSLPGVGSPLHF. CDR3 in DNA: TGCGCCAGCAGCTTGCCCGGGGTAGGTTCACCCCTCCACTTT.

The chain is built from TRBV11-2 and TRBJ2-1; D is perhaps TRBD2 (6 bases). This CDR3 has 16 residues. Germline CDR1 and CDR2: SGHAT and FQNNGV. Trimming took off 5 bases at V and 1 base at J, with 15 bases between the two ends. The CDR3 sequence: CASSAGSGSSYNEQFF. The CDR3, as DNA: TGTGCCAGCAGCGCGGGGTCGGGAAGTTCCTACAATGAGCAGTTCTTC.

CDR3 sequence reads: CASSLVPGTGRADTQYF. The CDR3 DNA sequence: TGCGCCAGCAGCTTGGTGCCCGGGACAGGGAGGGCAGATACGCAGTATTTT. This chain joins TRBV5-1 and TRBJ2-3; 9 positions match TRBD1. The CDR3 length is 17 residues. Trimming cost V 0 bases and J 4 bases; bases outside gene matches: 9. The germline V gene encodes CDR1 SGHRS and CDR2 YFSETQ. Drawing the rest from reference TRBV5-1 and TRBJ2-3, the complete variable domain is KAGVTQTPRYLIKTRGQQVTLSCSPISGHRSVSWYQQTPGQGLQFLFEYFSETQRNKGNFPGRFSGRQFSNSRSEMNVSTLELGDSALYLCASSLVPGTGRADTQYFGPGTRLTVL.